These T cell receptor beta chains were read from a single sample in a study of cytomegalovirus exposure and HLA in healthy donors. Assay used: immunoSEQ multiplex PCR; TCRdb lists only in-frame clones, some missing. The top ten clones hold about 2.4% of a sample with some 76,000 clones, 84% of them seen once. The sample comprised PBMCs. The receptors derive from a woman aged 45-59 years in good health and CMV-seronegative. Each CDR3 is given with its conserved first and last residue. A D gene is named only where the DNA matches it firmly. Some rows mark clone size as missing; the rest say once, few, many or name a class of expanded clone.

D,J,size,V,CDR3,DNA
TRBD2,TRBJ2-1,NA,TRBV7-2,CASSFGGGAGNEQFF,TGTGCCAGCAGCTTCGGCGGGGGGGCAGGGAATGAGCAGTTCTTC
TRBD1,TRBJ1-2,NA,TRBV9,CASSVEAGGAYGYTF,TGTGCCAGCAGCGTAGAGGCAGGGGGCGCGTATGGCTACACCTTC
NA,TRBJ2-3,NA,TRBV7-2,CASRGGHSTDTQYF,TGTGCCAGCAGGGGGGGTCATAGCACAGATACGCAGTATTTT
TRBD1,TRBJ2-4,NA,TRBV6-6,CASSPGTVNIQYF,TGTGCCAGCAGCCCCGGGACAGTAAACATTCAGTACTTC
TRBD1,TRBJ2-4,NA,TRBV4-1,CASSQEGATGSLKNIQYF,TGCGCCAGCAGCCAAGAGGGAGCGACAGGGAGCCTTAAAAACATTCAGTACTTC
TRBD1,TRBJ1-2,NA,TRBV29-1,CSVEDWQGAQGYTF,TGCAGCGTTGAAGATTGGCAGGGGGCCCAGGGCTACACCTTC
TRBD2,TRBJ2-1,NA,TRBV9,CASSVGGLGNEQFF,TGTGCCAGCAGCGTAGGCGGACTAGGCAATGAGCAGTTCTTC
NA,TRBJ2-5,NA,TRBV5-1,CASKVGPGVETQYF,TGCGCCAGCAAAGTTGGTCCGGGGGTAGAGACCCAGTACTTC
NA,TRBJ1-1,NA,TRBV6-5,CASRSGLSRAEAFF,TGTGCCAGCAGATCCGGACTTTCCCGTGCTGAAGCTTTCTTT
NA,TRBJ2-3,NA,TRBV10-1,CASSEGREIDTQYF,TGCGCCAGCAGTGAGGGTCGGGAAATAGATACGCAGTATTTT
TRBD2,TRBJ2-1,NA,TRBV19,CASSIGDSGGLARSNAYNEQFF,TGTGCCAGTAGTATAGGGGATAGCGGGGGCCTTGCACGCTCCAATGCCTACAATGAGCAGTTCTTC
TRBD1,TRBJ1-1,NA,TRBV4-1,CASSRRTGDTEAFF,TGCGCCAGCAGCCGCCGGACAGGGGACACTGAAGCTTTCTTT
NA,TRBJ2-7,NA,TRBV18,CASSPDTTYEQYF,TGTGCCAGCTCACCAGACACGACCTACGAGCAGTACTTC
TRBD1,TRBJ2-5,NA,TRBV10-3,CATTGRRQETQYF,TGTGCCACGACAGGGAGACGCCAAGAGACCCAGTACTTC
TRBD1,TRBJ2-5,NA,TRBV10-3,CATTRTGSQQETQYF,TGTGCCACAACTCGGACAGGGTCCCAGCAAGAGACCCAGTACTTC
NA,TRBJ1-6,NA,TRBV6-1,CASSEADGAGSPLHF,TGTGCCAGCAGTGAAGCCGATGGTGCGGGGTCACCCCTCCACTTT
NA,TRBJ2-2,NA,TRBV11-3,CASSLGRQVNTGELFF,TGTGCCAGCAGCTTAGGCCGACAGGTCAACACCGGGGAGCTGTTTTTT
TRBD1,TRBJ2-1,NA,TRBV5-4,CASSQGTGMRSEQFF,TGTGCCAGCAGCCAAGGGACAGGGATGAGGAGTGAGCAGTTCTTC
NA,TRBJ2-1,NA,TRBV7-9,CAGAGMSSYNEQFF,TGTGCCGGGGCAGGGATGAGCTCCTACAATGAGCAGTTCTTC
NA,TRBJ1-5,NA,TRBV5-8,CASSLGDVSNQPQHF,TGTGCCAGCAGCTTAGGGGATGTGAGCAATCAGCCCCAGCATTTT
NA,TRBJ2-1,NA,TRBV7-8,CASSLNYEQFF,TGTGCCAGCAGCTTAAACTATGAGCAGTTCTTC
TRBD1,TRBJ1-5,NA,TRBV5-1,CASSLNTGDQPQHF,TGCGCCAGCAGCCTGAACACAGGGGATCAGCCCCAGCATTTT
NA,TRBJ2-2,NA,TRBV7-8,CASSISSVKPPSGELFF,TGTGCCAGCAGCATCTCATCGGTAAAGCCACCTAGCGGGGAGCTGTTTTTT
TRBD2,TRBJ2-1,NA,TRBV19,CASSMSGGSYNEQFF,TGTGCCAGTAGTATGAGCGGGGGGTCCTACAATGAGCAGTTCTTC
NA,TRBJ1-1,NA,TRBV19,CASSLQENTEAFF,TGTGCCAGTAGTTTACAAGAGAACACTGAAGCTTTCTTT
NA,TRBJ1-5,NA,TRBV4-1,CASSQEHSNQPQHF,TGCGCCAGCAGCCAAGAACATAGCAATCAGCCCCAGCATTTT
NA,TRBJ2-1,NA,TRBV5-4,CASSLAALYNEQFF,TGTGCCAGCAGCTTGGCCGCCCTATACAATGAGCAGTTCTTC
TRBD2,TRBJ2-3,NA,TRBV2,CATLTTDRGGPDTQYF,TGTGCCACCCTCACCACGGATCGGGGGGGCCCAGATACGCAGTATTTT
NA,TRBJ1-1,NA,TRBV6-5,CASSYDVRGDTEAFF,TGTGCCAGCAGTTACGACGTGCGGGGGGACACTGAAGCTTTCTTT
TRBD2,TRBJ2-7,NA,TRBV5-1,CASSLATGRAVVREQYF,TGCGCCAGCAGCTTGGCCACCGGGAGGGCTGTAGTTCGGGAGCAGTACTTC
TRBD2,TRBJ2-1,NA,TRBV29-1,CSATDAGGRYNEQFF,TGCAGCGCCACCGATGCGGGGGGCAGGTACAATGAGCAGTTCTTC
NA,TRBJ1-3,NA,TRBV28,CASSSTHEVF,TGTGCCAGCAGTTCTACCCATGAGGTTTTT
TRBD2,TRBJ2-2,NA,TRBV12-5,CASGLGPSGGRGTGELFF,TGTGCTAGTGGTTTGGGACCTAGCGGGGGGCGAGGGACCGGGGAGCTGTTTTTT
TRBD1,TRBJ1-3,once,TRBV6-5,CASSYRGGPGNTIYF,TGTGCCAGCAGTTACCGAGGGGGCCCGGGAAACACCATATATTTT
NA,TRBJ1-1,NA,TRBV7-9,CASSPRQAIPGMNTEAFF,TGTGCCAGCAGCCCTCGACAGGCAATCCCCGGGATGAACACTGAAGCTTTCTTT